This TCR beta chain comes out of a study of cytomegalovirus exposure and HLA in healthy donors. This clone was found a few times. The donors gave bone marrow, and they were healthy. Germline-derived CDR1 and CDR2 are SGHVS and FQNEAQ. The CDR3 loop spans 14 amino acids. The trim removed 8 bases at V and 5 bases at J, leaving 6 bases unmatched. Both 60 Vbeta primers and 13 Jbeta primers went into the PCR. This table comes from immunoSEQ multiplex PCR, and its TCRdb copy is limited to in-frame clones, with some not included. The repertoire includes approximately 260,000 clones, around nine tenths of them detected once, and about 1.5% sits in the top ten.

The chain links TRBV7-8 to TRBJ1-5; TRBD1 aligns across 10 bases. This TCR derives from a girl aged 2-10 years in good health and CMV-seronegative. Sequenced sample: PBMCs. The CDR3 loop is CASLGDRGYQPQHF. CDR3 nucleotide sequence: TGTGCCAGCTTGGGGGACAGGGGCTATCAGCCCCAGCATTTT.